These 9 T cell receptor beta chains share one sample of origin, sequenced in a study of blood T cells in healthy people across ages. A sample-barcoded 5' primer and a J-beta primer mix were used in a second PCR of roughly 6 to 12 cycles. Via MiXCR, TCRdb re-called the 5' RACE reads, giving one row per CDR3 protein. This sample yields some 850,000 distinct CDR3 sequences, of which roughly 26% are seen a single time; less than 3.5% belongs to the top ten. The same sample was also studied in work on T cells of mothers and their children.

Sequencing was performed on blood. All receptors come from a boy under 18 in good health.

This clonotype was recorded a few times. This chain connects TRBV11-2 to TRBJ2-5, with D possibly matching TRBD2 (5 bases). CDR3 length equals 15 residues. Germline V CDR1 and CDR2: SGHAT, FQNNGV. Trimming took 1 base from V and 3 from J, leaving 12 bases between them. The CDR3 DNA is TGTGCCAGCAGCTTAGGAGGACTGGCAAAAGAGACCCAGTACTTC. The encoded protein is CASSLGGLAKETQYF.

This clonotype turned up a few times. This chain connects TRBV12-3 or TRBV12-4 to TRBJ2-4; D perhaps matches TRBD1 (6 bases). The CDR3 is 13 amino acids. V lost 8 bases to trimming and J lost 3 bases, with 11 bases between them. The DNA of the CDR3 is TGTGCCAGCTGGGACATTGACAAAAACATTCAGTACTTC. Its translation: CASWDIDKNIQYF.

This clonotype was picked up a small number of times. The CDR3 region is CASSLARDFNTGELFF. As DNA, the CDR3 is TGTGCCAGCAGCTTAGCACGGGACTTTAACACCGGGGAGCTGTTTTTT. The V and J genes are TRBV7-9 and TRBJ2-2, with D tentatively TRBD2 (6 bases). Germline V gene lookup returns CDR1 SEHNR and CDR2 FQNEAQ (reference sequence). The CDR3 sequence is 16 residues long. Trimming left V 0 bases short and J 2 bases short, with 10 bases between.

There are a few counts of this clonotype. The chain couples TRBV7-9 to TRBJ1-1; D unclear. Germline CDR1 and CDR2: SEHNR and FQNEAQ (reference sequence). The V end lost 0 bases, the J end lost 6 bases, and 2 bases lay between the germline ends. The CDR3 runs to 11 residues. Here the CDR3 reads CASSLAPEAFF. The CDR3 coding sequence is TGTGCCAGCAGCTTAGCGCCTGAAGCTTTCTTT.

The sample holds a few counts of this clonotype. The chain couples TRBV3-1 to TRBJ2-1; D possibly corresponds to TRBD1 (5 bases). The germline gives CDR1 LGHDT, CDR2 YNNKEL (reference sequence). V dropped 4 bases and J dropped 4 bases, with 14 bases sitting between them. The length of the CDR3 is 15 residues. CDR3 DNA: TGTGCCAGCAGCCGACAGTGGACACTTTACAATGAGCAGTTCTTC. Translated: CASSRQWTLYNEQFF.

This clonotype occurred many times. CDR3 nucleotides: TGTGCCAGCAGCCGGTTTGGACCGACCAATGAGCAGTTCTTC. Amino acid sequence: CASSRFGPTNEQFF. V is TRBV7-6 and J is TRBJ2-5; D is undetermined. The end of the DNA aligns better with TRBJ2-1, so the J call may be wrong. The CDR3 sequence is 14 residues long. The germline CDR1 and CDR2 sequences are SGHVS and FNYEAQ.

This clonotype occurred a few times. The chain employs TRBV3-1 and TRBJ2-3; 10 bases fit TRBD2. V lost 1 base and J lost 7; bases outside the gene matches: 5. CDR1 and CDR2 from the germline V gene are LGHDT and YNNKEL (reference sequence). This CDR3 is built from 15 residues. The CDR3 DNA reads TGTGCCAGCAGCCAAGTAGCGGGGGGAGGATATACGCAGTATTTT. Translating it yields CASSQVAGGGYTQYF.

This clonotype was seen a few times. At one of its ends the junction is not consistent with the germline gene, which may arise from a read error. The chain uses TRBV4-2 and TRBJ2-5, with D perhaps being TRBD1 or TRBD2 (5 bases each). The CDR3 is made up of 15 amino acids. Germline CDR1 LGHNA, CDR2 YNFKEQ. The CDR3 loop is CASSQDGAGTETQHF. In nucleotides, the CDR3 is TGTGCCAGCAGCCAAGATGGGGCGGGTACAGAGACCCAGCATTTC.

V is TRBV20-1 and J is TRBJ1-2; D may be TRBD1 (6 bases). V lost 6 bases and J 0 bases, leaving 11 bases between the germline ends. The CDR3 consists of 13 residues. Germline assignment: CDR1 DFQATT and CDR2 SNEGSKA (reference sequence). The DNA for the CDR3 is TGCAGTGCCCGGGGGCCCCCTAACTATGGCTACACCTTC. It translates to CSARGPPNYGYTF.